This T cell receptor (beta chain) was sequenced during a study of T cell responses to AZD1222 COVID-19 vaccine. About the study: Recipients boosted at about 4 weeks or about 12 weeks are pooled.

Study results and caveats: Only 5 or 6 individuals given AZD1222 were seropositive at baseline. Regions 160-218 and 743-854 dominated among vaccine-associated CD4 TCRs spanning spike. The donors showed a predominance of white British ancestry and of females, with possible underestimation of clonal diversity.

TCRdb keeps only in-frame clones here, not all; method: immunoSEQ multiplex PCR. The profile shows 100,000 to 110,000 clones, around 90% of them singletons. From germline, CDR1 is MNHEY and CDR2 SMNVEV (reference sequence). Trimming shortened V by 5 bases and J by 0 bases, and 7 bases separated the two germline ends. The CDR3 runs 13 residues. A single count supports this clone. The antigen remains unidentified. The TCR originated in an adult in good health. The sample consisted of peripheral blood, taken on day 0 of AZD1222 vaccination. The V and J genes are TRBV27 and TRBJ1-1, with D possibly being TRBD1 (5 bases). The CDR3 DNA reads TGTGCCAGCAGTCAGGGTATGAACACTGAAGCTTTCTTT. Translating it yields CASSQGMNTEAFF.